These 17 T cell receptor beta chains came from one sample sequenced in a study of shared clonotypes between healthy human individuals (dated by TCRdb to 2019 to 2021). To prepare the library, the immunoSEQ multiplex PCR assay was applied. Drawn from immuneACCESS, this table holds only the in-frame rearrangements with V and J called that TCRdb kept. Clones are partly lost; checked studies trace under half to an unresolved V gene and leave the rest unexplained. This sample has approximately 400,000 clones in its table, and roughly 96% of those were observed once. Of the sample, about 0.34% falls within the top ten clones. Material for sequencing was memory CD8+ T cells sorted from blood. This sample's cell subset or site label indicates: CD45RO+ cells pooled with CCR7-negative TemRA cells. The source is a young man in good health.

This clone was picked up one time. This chain links TRBV2 with TRBJ2-7; D call uncertain. CDR1 is SNHLY and CDR2 is FYNNEI in the germline V gene. CDR3 size: 12 residues. Trimming stripped 5 bases from V and 0 bases from J, with 5 bases between. The CDR3 DNA sequence: TGTGCCAGCAGTTGGGACTCCTACGAGCAGTACTTC. This codes for CASSWDSYEQYF.

The chain is built from TRBV7-9 and TRBJ2-7; D unclear. Germline loops: CDR1 SEHNR, CDR2 FQNEAQ (reference sequence). Trimming took 5 bases from V and 3 from J, leaving 14 bases between them. There are 14 residues in the CDR3. The CDR3 region has the DNA TGTGCCAGCAGCCCCATGTGGACGGGCTACGAGCAGTACTTC. Its translation is CASSPMWTGYEQYF.

The rearrangement links TRBV7-3 to TRBJ2-2; D is possibly TRBD2 (6 bases). The CDR3 sequence is 16 residues long. Per the germline V gene, CDR1 is SGHTA and CDR2 is FQGTGA. Deletions cut 2 bases from V and 2 bases from J, with 12 bases between. The CDR3 protein is CASSLVGGVNTGELFF. The CDR3 region has the DNA TGTGCCAGCAGCTTAGTAGGCGGGGTAAACACCGGGGAGCTGTTTTTT.

This chain uses TRBV29-1 with TRBJ2-2; D not resolved. The CDR3 spans 14 residues. Germline V lookup: CDR1 SQVTM, CDR2 ANQGSEA. V was shortened by 5 bases and J by 0 bases, with 10 bases between the two germline ends. CDR3 sequence reads: CSVRYTSNTGELFF. DNA for the CDR3: TGCAGCGTTCGGTACACATCGAACACCGGGGAGCTGTTTTTT.

J is TRBJ1-2 and V is TRBV5-4; a possible D gene is TRBD1 (5 bases). The V gene's germline CDR1 is SGHNT and CDR2 YYREEE (reference sequence). Trimming left V 4 bases short and J 5 bases short, with 15 bases between. The CDR3 sequence is 14 residues long. The CDR3 protein is CASSLGGRGYGYTF. The DNA of the CDR3 is TGTGCCAGCAGCCTCGGGGGGAGGGGATATGGCTACACCTTC.

The V gene is TRBV11-2, the J gene TRBJ2-3, with 14 bases matching TRBD2. From germline, CDR1 is SGHAT and CDR2 FQNNGV. This CDR3 contains 18 residues. J was trimmed by 2 bases and V by 2 bases; bases with no gene match: 6. In nucleotides, the CDR3 is TGTGCCAGCAGCTTAACCCCGGGACTAGCGGGAGTCACAGATACGCAGTATTTT. This encodes CASSLTPGLAGVTDTQYF. Using reference TRBV11-2 and TRBJ2-3 for the parts outside the CDR3, the full variable domain is EAGVAQSPRYKIIEKRQSVAFWCNPISGHATLYWYQQILGQGPKLLIQFQNNGVVDDSQLPKDRFSAERLKGVDSTLKIQPAKLEDSAVYLCASSLTPGLAGVTDTQYFGPGTRLTVL.

The count of this clone is one. The J gene is TRBJ2-3, the V gene TRBV5-1; TRBD1 agrees at 7 bases. Germline CDR1 SGHRS, CDR2 YFSETQ. CDR3 size: 13 residues. J lost 3 bases, V lost 4 bases, and 2 bases had no gene match. CDR3 region: CASSQQGTDTQYF. In DNA, the CDR3 is TGCGCCAGCAGCCAACAGGGGACAGATACGCAGTATTTT.

This rearrangement joins TRBV10-3 to TRBJ2-2, with D perhaps assigned TRBD1 or TRBD2 (5 bases each). V was cut by 0 bases and J by 9 bases, with 8 bases left in between. Germline V gene lookup returns CDR1 ENHRY and CDR2 SYGVKD. This CDR3 has 13 amino acids. The CDR3 DNA sequence: TGTGCCATCAGTGAGTCGGGGGTCAGGGAGCTGTTTTTT. Translation gives CAISESGVRELFF.

V gene TRBV4-1 combines with J gene TRBJ2-7; 8 bases agree with TRBD1. J lost 3 bases, V lost 3 bases, and 1 base had no gene match. Per the germline V gene, CDR1 is MGHRA and CDR2 is YSYEKL. CDR3 length equals 13 residues. The CDR3 sequence is CASSHGQGYEQYF. In nucleotides, the CDR3 is TGCGCCAGCAGCCATGGACAGGGCTACGAGCAGTACTTC.

This sequence joins TRBV4-1 and TRBJ2-7; 12 nucleotides match TRBD2. V lost 4 bases, J lost 4 bases, and 5 bases stayed unmatched. CDR1 and CDR2 from the germline V gene are MGHRA and YSYEKL. CDR3 size: 15 residues. CDR3 protein: CASSPGLAGIYEQYF. In DNA form, the CDR3 reads TGCGCCAGCAGCCCGGGACTAGCGGGCATTTACGAGCAGTACTTC.

The chain uses TRBV9 and TRBJ2-1; D is uncertain. This CDR3 has 14 residues. The V gene's germline CDR1 is SGDLS and CDR2 YYNGEE. Deletions cut 0 bases from V and 4 bases from J, with 8 bases between. CDR3 DNA: TGTGCCAGCAGCGTAGCGGTTGGTTACAATGAGCAGTTCTTC. It is translated as CASSVAVGYNEQFF.

This chain links TRBV7-8 with TRBJ1-2; D is unresolved. Germline CDR1 SGHVS, CDR2 FQNEAQ. Trimming shortened V by 2 bases and J by 2 bases, and 9 bases separated the two germline ends. This CDR3 is built from 14 residues. CDR3 sequence reads: CASSLLSGNYGYTF. CDR3 bases: TGTGCCAGCAGCTTATTGTCGGGGAACTATGGCTACACCTTC.

V usage is TRBV30 and J usage is TRBJ2-1; D is possibly TRBD2 (5 bases). Trimming removed 4 bases at V and 9 bases at J, with 10 bases between. The CDR3 runs to 11 residues. Germline V gene data show CDR1 as GTSNPN and CDR2 as SVGIG (reference sequence). The chain's CDR3 is CAWTLASEQFF. The DNA for the CDR3 is TGTGCCTGGACTCTAGCAAGTGAGCAGTTCTTC.

The V call is TRBV29-1, the J call TRBJ1-2; no definite D call. The CDR3 runs 13 residues. V shed 4 bases and J shed 6 bases, with 15 bases lying between them. Germline loops: CDR1 SQVTM, CDR2 ANQGSEA. The CDR3 is CSVVLLNGNGYTF. The CDR3 DNA reads TGCAGCGTTGTGCTCCTGAACGGTAATGGCTACACCTTC.

The chain uses TRBV6-1 and TRBJ1-4; D not certain. From germline, CDR1 is MNHNS and CDR2 SASEGT. The CDR3 is 11 amino acids. Trimming pared 4 bases from V and 4 bases from J, leaving 1 base between. CDR3 DNA: TGTGCCAGCAGTGTTAATGAAAAACTGTTTTTT. Protein sequence: CASSVNEKLFF.

CDR3 in DNA: TGTGCCAGCAGCCCGAGACAGGGGAAGATGAACACTGAAGCTTTCTTT. Its protein is CASSPRQGKMNTEAFF. The rearrangement uses TRBV7-2 and TRBJ1-1; TRBD1 matches 8 bases. Losses at the gene ends were 5 bases for V and 0 bases for J; bases not matched to a gene: 8. CDR1 and CDR2 from the germline V gene are SGHTA and FQGNSA. The CDR3 length is 16 residues.

The genes are TRBV15 and TRBJ1-4; a weak D match, TRBD1 (6 bases). The CDR3 runs to 15 residues. V dropped 0 bases and J dropped 7 bases, with 12 bases sitting between them. Germline V gene data show CDR1 as LNHNV and CDR2 as YYDKDF (reference sequence). CDR3 sequence (DNA): TGTGCCACCAGCAGAGATCCCCTAGGGGGTGAAAAACTGTTTTTT. It codes for CATSRDPLGGEKLFF.